This T cell receptor beta chain derives from a study of monozygotic twins with inflammatory bowel disease. Points from the study as a whole: No single strong signal or clonotype associated with IBD was supported.

The authors made each sample's cDNA in eight separate reactions. TCRdb re-analyzed the 5' RACE reads; it lists each CDR3 protein once, without DNA. Listed are 400,000 to 500,000 distinct CDR3 sequences; around 2.4% falls within the top ten. Germline assignment: CDR1 SGHDN and CDR2 FVKESK. The CDR3 covers 16 residues. A remark on this clonotype: Its target is not known.

Whole blood, unsorted for T cells, was the source of total RNA. The V call is TRBV14, the J call TRBJ2-5; TCRdb lists TRBD1, though no DNA is available to test this call. The specimen sequenced was blood. The TCR was taken from a human donor with ulcerative colitis or Crohn's disease, or a healthy co-twin of an affected twin (not recorded which). The CDR3 region is CASSQGAQGRKETQYF.